This TCR beta chain was sequenced during a study of blood T cell repertoires in COVID-19. Study at large: The United States, Italy and Spain supplied acute and convalescent COVID-19 samples. Sample material is recorded as cDNA or gDNA derived from T cells, B-cell-depleted T cells, or PBMCs.

Sequencing was performed with immunoSEQ multiplex PCR; in TCRdb, only in-frame clones are kept and a portion is missing. The sample has just over 95,000 clones; just over 90% are singletons. This clone was seen once. Deletions cut 0 bases from V and 7 bases from J, with 10 bases between. Per germline, CDR1 LGHDT and CDR2 YNNKEL (reference sequence). The CDR3 runs 14 residues. The V call is TRBV3-1 (or the pseudogene TRBV3-2), the J call TRBJ1-5; D is ambiguous. Sample: peripheral blood. This sequence was found in a man aged 55 to 70 with acute or convalescent COVID-19. DNA for the CDR3: TGTGCCAGCAGCCAAGATACGGGAAGCCAGCCCCAGCATTTT. Its protein product is CASSQDTGSQPQHF.